This entry lists 20 T cell receptor beta chains sequenced from one sample in a study of OX40 agonist ivuxolimab in advanced cancers. Method: immunoSEQ multiplex PCR; TCRdb's copy keeps in-frame clones and lacks some. The sample records about 58,000 clones, around 83% being singletons. Sequenced material: CD4+ or CD8+ T cells sorted from blood, taken in a trial of the OX40 agonist ivuxolimab. These receptors were obtained from an adult with an advanced solid tumor such as melanoma, head and neck, liver or kidney cancer.

This sequence joins TRBV7-6 and TRBJ2-7; TRBD1 is a possible D gene (6 bases). V was shortened by 5 bases and J by 2 bases, with 13 bases between the two germline ends. The germline V gene has CDR1 SGHVS and CDR2 FNYEAQ. This CDR3 spans 14 amino acids. The CDR3 reads CASSAGTTTYEQYF. CDR3 bases: TGTGCCAGCAGCGCCGGGACAACCACCTACGAGCAGTACTTC.

A remark on this clone: A read error may produce the germline difference seen at one junction end. The V gene is TRBV5-1, the J gene TRBJ1-1; perhaps TRBD1 as D (6 bases). This CDR3 is built from 13 residues. CDR1 and CDR2 from the germline V gene are SGHRS and YFSETQ. CDR3 residues: CASGRTGNPEAFF. As DNA, the CDR3 is TGCGCCAGCGGACGAACAGGGAACCCTGAAGCTTTCTTT.

This sequence joins TRBV7-7 and TRBJ1-5; 7 bases match TRBD1. From germline, CDR1 is SSHAT and CDR2 FNYEAQ (reference sequence). Germline trimming cut 8 bases from V and 0 bases from J; bases unmatched to any gene: 13. This CDR3 is 17 amino acids long. The CDR3 nucleotides are TGTGCCAGCCATCACGGGGGACAGATTTATAGCAATCAGCCCCAGCATTTT. Translating it yields CASHHGGQIYSNQPQHF.

This sequence joins TRBV18 and TRBJ2-1; D not certain. Trimming pared 2 bases from V and 7 bases from J, leaving 9 bases between. The CDR3 extends over 13 amino acids. Germline values: CDR1 KGHSH, CDR2 LQKENI. CDR3 residues: CASSPTLSNEQFF. CDR3 in DNA: TGTGCCAGCTCACCAACGTTGTCAAATGAGCAGTTCTTC.

The chain employs TRBV5-1 and TRBJ2-1, with a possible D match to TRBD1 (5 bases). Germline CDR1 and CDR2: SGHRS and YFSETQ. The V end lost 1 base, the J end lost 0 bases, and 11 bases lay between the germline ends. The CDR3 length is 16 residues. The DNA of the CDR3 is TGCGCCAGCAGCTTGCAGGGAACAAGCTCCTACAATGAGCAGTTCTTC. Translated: CASSLQGTSSYNEQFF.

The rearrangement uses TRBV6-1 and TRBJ1-1; no clear D gene. V was shortened by 7 bases and J by 1 base, with 13 bases between the two germline ends. The germline gives CDR1 MNHNS, CDR2 SASEGT. The CDR3 extends over 14 amino acids. Here the CDR3 DNA reads TGTGCCAGCAACCCTTCGGCAGCGAACACTGAAGCTTTCTTT. Its translation is CASNPSAANTEAFF.

This clone was observed once. The chain recombines TRBV27 with TRBJ2-3, with D perhaps TRBD1 (6 bases). The CDR3 loop spans 14 amino acids. Per germline, CDR1 MNHEY and CDR2 SMNVEV (reference sequence). V was shortened by 1 base and J by 3 bases, with 8 bases between the two germline ends. CDR3 amino acids: CASSLYQGTDTQYF. CDR3 nucleotide sequence: TGTGCCAGCAGTTTATATCAGGGGACAGATACGCAGTATTTT.

The chain recombines TRBV5-1 with TRBJ1-1, with D uncertain. There are 11 residues in the CDR3. From germline, CDR1 is SGHRS and CDR2 YFSETQ. Trimming shortened V by 0 bases and J by 5 bases, and 2 bases separated the two germline ends. In DNA, the CDR3 is TGCGCCAGCAGCTTGGGTACTGAAGCTTTCTTT. It translates to CASSLGTEAFF.

The chain couples TRBV4-2 to TRBJ1-2; no firm D call. The CDR3 length is 15 residues. The germline V gene encodes CDR1 LGHNA and CDR2 YNFKEQ. The V end lost 1 base, the J end lost 4 bases, and 13 bases lay between the germline ends. The CDR3 region is CASSQGAGPRYGYTF. As DNA, the CDR3 is TGTGCCAGCAGCCAAGGAGCCGGGCCCCGCTATGGCTACACCTTC.

V and J are TRBV18 and TRBJ1-1; D might be TRBD1 (5 bases). CDR1 is KGHSH and CDR2 is LQKENI in the germline V gene. This CDR3 has 17 residues. Trimming shortened V by 0 bases and J by 5 bases, and 19 bases separated the two germline ends. CDR3: CASSPPVSKGEGTEAFF. Written as DNA, the CDR3 is TGTGCCAGCTCACCACCGGTGTCTAAGGGCGAGGGGACTGAAGCTTTCTTT.

This chain connects TRBV19 to TRBJ1-4; 10 bases agree with TRBD1. The CDR3 has 14 residues. Losses at the gene ends were 8 bases for V and 8 bases for J; bases not matched to a gene: 8. Per the germline V gene, CDR1 is LNHDA and CDR2 is SQIVND (reference sequence). DNA for the CDR3: TGTGCCAGTGGGACAGGGGCCTCTGTGGAAAAACTGTTTTTT. Its protein product is CASGTGASVEKLFF.

The CDR3 coding sequence is TGTGCCAGCAGCTTGCTCGCGGGGTTAAGCACAGATACGCAGTATTTT. This codes for CASSLLAGLSTDTQYF. The chain recombines TRBV5-4 with TRBJ2-3; possible D gene TRBD2, 6 bases. CDR1 and CDR2 (germline): SGHNT, YYREEE (reference sequence). Trimming took 1 base from V and 0 from J, leaving 12 bases between them. This CDR3 region has 16 residues. The whole variable domain, filled in from reference TRBV5-4 and TRBJ2-3, reads ETGVTQSPTHLIKTRGQQVTLRCSSQSGHNTVSWYQQALGQGPQFIFQYYREEENGRGNFPPRFSGLQFPNYSSELNVNALELDDSALYLCASSLLAGLSTDTQYFGPGTRLTVL.

The CDR3 here is CASSYSRGDYGYTF. The CDR3 DNA is TGTGCCAGCAGTTACTCGAGAGGTGACTATGGCTACACCTTC. This chain connects TRBV6-6 to TRBJ1-2, with D uncertain. There are 14 residues in the CDR3. CDR1 MNHNY and CDR2 SVGAGI come from the germline V gene (reference sequence). V was clipped by 0 bases and J by 3 bases, with 8 bases between them.

The genes are TRBV16 and TRBJ1-3, with D hard to call. The CDR3 extends over 14 amino acids. The germline gives CDR1 KGHSY, CDR2 FQNENV. Trimming removed 4 bases at V and 4 bases at J, with 11 bases between. This chain's CDR3 is CASSLLGEGNTIYF. The CDR3 nucleotides are TGTGCCAGCAGCCTCCTTGGGGAAGGAAACACCATATATTTT.

The CDR3 nucleotides read TGTGCCATCAGTGAGCGCGGGACAGGGAACTACGAGCAGTACTTC. Protein: CAISERGTGNYEQYF. J is TRBJ2-7 and V is TRBV10-3; the match to TRBD1 covers 9 bases. Germline values: CDR1 ENHRY, CDR2 SYGVKD. This CDR3 is built from 15 residues. The trim removed 2 bases at V and 3 bases at J, leaving 5 bases unmatched.

The chain links TRBV2 to TRBJ1-2; weak D call: TRBD1 (5 bases). This CDR3 comprises 13 residues. Germline CDR1 and CDR2: SNHLY and FYNNEI. V was trimmed by 4 bases and J by 4 bases, leaving 10 bases between them. CDR3 in DNA: TGTGCCAGCAGTGTGACAGTTATCTATGGCTACACCTTC. Translated: CASSVTVIYGYTF.

The chain carries TRBV5-1 and TRBJ2-4; 8 bases are shared with TRBD1. The CDR3 has 19 amino acids. The V segment lost 0 bases and the J segment 0 bases; nucleotides outside the gene matches: 11. Germline CDR1 and CDR2: SGHRS and YFSETQ. The CDR3 protein is CASSLVPHTGGLAKNIQYF. The DNA of the CDR3 is TGCGCCAGCAGCTTGGTCCCCCACACAGGGGGATTAGCCAAAAACATTCAGTACTTC.

As DNA, the CDR3 is TGTGCCAGCAGCTTAGGGCAGGGCCGGGGCTATGGCTACACCTTC. Protein: CASSLGQGRGYGYTF. The chain is built from TRBV7-8 and TRBJ1-2, with a tentative D call TRBD1 (5 bases). Germline assignment: CDR1 SGHVS and CDR2 FQNEAQ. The CDR3 is made up of 15 amino acids. V was pared by 1 base and J by 4 bases, with 13 bases between.

The chain uses TRBV6-1 and TRBJ2-7, with D perhaps being TRBD1 or TRBD2 (6 bases each). CDR1 is MNHNS, CDR2 SASEGT, per germline. The germline V and J ends were trimmed by 7 bases and 0 bases, with 16 bases remaining between them. The CDR3 spans 15 residues. CDR3 DNA sequence: TGTGCCAGCAACCCCCCGGGGGCATTCTCCTACGAGCAGTACTTC. Its protein is CASNPPGAFSYEQYF.

The chain combines TRBV13 with TRBJ1-2; 8 nucleotides agree with TRBD1. The CDR3 totals 13 residues. The trim removed 4 bases at V and 8 bases at J, leaving 6 bases unmatched. Germline V gives CDR1 PRHDT, CDR2 FYEKMQ (reference sequence). The CDR3 sequence: CASSYNRGTGYTF. In DNA form, the CDR3 reads TGTGCCAGCAGCTACAACAGGGGGACGGGCTACACCTTC.